Below are 5 T cell receptor beta chains sequenced from a single sample in a study of shared clonotypes between healthy human individuals. Only in-frame clones appear in the TCRdb table, and some are missing; sequencing was by immunoSEQ multiplex PCR. In the table there are some 1,100,000 clones, about 80% of which are singletons. The sample comprised memory CD4+ T cells from PBMCs. Specified subset: CD45RA-negative fraction. These receptors were obtained from a man younger than 35 in good health. Some clones in this sample may be carry-over from other donors' samples.

J is TRBJ2-5 and V is TRBV5-4; the D is unclear. The CDR3 consists of 14 residues. Trimming left V 2 bases short and J 4 bases short, with 12 bases between. CDR1 and CDR2 (germline): SGHNT, YYREEE (reference sequence). DNA of the CDR3: TGTGCCAGCAGCTTAGGCGGCGCTTTAGAGACCCAGTACTTC. It encodes CASSLGGALETQYF.

This clone appeared a few times. J is TRBJ1-5 and V is TRBV2, with TRBD1 matching over 9 bases. Germline values: CDR1 SNHLY, CDR2 FYNNEI. The CDR3 totals 16 residues. The ends lost 7 bases at V and 0 bases at J; junction bases unmatched: 7. CDR3 in amino acids: CASTIQGAVSNQPQHF. The CDR3 DNA sequence: TGTGCCAGCACGATACAGGGGGCGGTTAGCAATCAGCCCCAGCATTTT.

This sequence joins TRBV5-4 and TRBJ2-2; possibly TRBD2 for D (5 bases). V was trimmed by 2 bases and J by 2 bases, leaving 13 bases between them. Germline V CDR1 and CDR2: SGHNT, YYREEE (reference sequence). This CDR3 has 16 amino acids. CDR3: CASSLPGSPNTGELFF. The CDR3, as DNA: TGTGCCAGCAGCTTACCGGGATCACCAAACACCGGGGAGCTGTTTTTT.

The J gene is TRBJ2-5, the V gene TRBV4-2, with 8 bases matching TRBD2. The CDR3 has 15 amino acids. Germline V gives CDR1 LGHNA, CDR2 YNFKEQ. The V gene end was trimmed by 1 base and the J gene end by 5 bases; junction bases not matched to a gene: 6. CDR3 DNA sequence: TGTGCCAGCAGCCAAGTAGGGACTAGTCTCGAGACCCAGTACTTC. Translated, it gives CASSQVGTSLETQYF.

The chain links TRBV5-1 to TRBJ2-1; D not certain. Per the germline V gene, CDR1 is SGHRS and CDR2 is YFSETQ. Trimming stripped 0 bases from V and 10 bases from J, with 8 bases between. The CDR3 runs to 12 residues. CDR3 nucleotide sequence: TGCGCCAGCAGCTTGGAATACCACGAGCAGTTCTTC. Its translation is CASSLEYHEQFF.